The clone carrying this TCR beta chain was found once. Using immunoSEQ multiplex PCR, the repertoire was profiled, and TCRdb retains in-frame clones only, with some absent. The profile covers some 300,000 clones, with 70% to 90% appearing a single time and 10% to 15% taken by the ten largest. The data were obtained in a study of blood T cell repertoires in COVID-19. V lost 4 bases to trimming and J lost 4 bases; unmatched junction nucleotides: 7. Per germline, CDR1 SGHNT and CDR2 YYREEE (reference sequence). The CDR3 has 16 residues. This clonotype originated in a woman aged 70-85 years with COVID-19, enrolled during active disease. The sample taken for sequencing was peripheral blood. The chain employs TRBV5-4 and TRBJ2-2, with 10 nucleotides matching TRBD2. The CDR3 DNA follows: TGTGCCAGCAGCGGTACTAGCGGGACCCTCACCGGGGAGCTGTTTTTT. Amino acids: CASSGTSGTLTGELFF.